A single sample gave rise to the 26 T cell receptor beta chains below, sequenced in a study of shared clonotypes between healthy human individuals. Clones were read by immunoSEQ multiplex PCR, and TCRdb kept only the in-frame ones, dropping some. The table lists about 2.4 million clones, roughly 92% of them singletons. Sample: naive CD4+ T cells sorted from blood. The subset here: CD45RA+ positively selected. These receptors originate from a man aged 18 to 29 in good health.

This chain joins TRBV10-1 and TRBJ1-5; D not resolved. The V end was cut by 6 bases, the J end by 0 bases, with 12 bases between. CDR1 and CDR2 (germline): WNHNN, SYGVQD (reference sequence). This CDR3 region has 15 residues. The DNA of the CDR3 is TGCGCCAGCAGGAGATATCCATATAGCAATCAGCCCCAGCATTTT. This encodes CASRRYPYSNQPQHF.

The chain combines TRBV27 with TRBJ2-7; D is unclear. Trimming stripped 5 bases from V and 8 bases from J, with 19 bases between. The CDR3 sequence is 14 residues long. Germline V CDR1 and CDR2: MNHEY, SMNVEV (reference sequence). CDR3 in DNA: TGTGCCAGCAGTCCCTCCGACCGCCTCGGAAAGCAGTACTTC. This sequence encodes CASSPSDRLGKQYF.

The J gene is TRBJ2-2, the V gene TRBV6-1, with D possibly matching TRBD2 (5 bases). V gave up 4 bases and J gave up 7 bases, with 13 bases separating them. The CDR3 loop spans 14 amino acids. Germline values: CDR1 MNHNS, CDR2 SASEGT. CDR3 in amino acids: CASSGWGAGGELFF. The CDR3 nucleotides are TGTGCCAGCAGTGGATGGGGTGCGGGCGGGGAGCTGTTTTTT.

The chain has TRBV19 and TRBJ1-6, with 9 bases matching TRBD1. V shed 10 bases and J 9 bases; nucleotides not matched to a gene: 7. CDR3 size: 13 residues. Germline V gene lookup returns CDR1 LNHDA and CDR2 SQIVND (reference sequence). The CDR3 here is CATRDRGISPLHF. The CDR3 DNA reads TGTGCCACTCGAGACAGGGGGATTTCACCCCTCCACTTT. Full variable domain (remainder filled in from reference TRBV19 and TRBJ1-6): DGGITQSPKYLFRKEGQNVTLSCEQNLNHDAMYWYRQDPGQGLRLIYYSQIVNDFQKGDIAEGYSVSREKKESFPLTVTSAQKNPTAFYLCATRDRGISPLHFGNGTRLTVT.

V is TRBV19 and J is TRBJ2-5; D may correspond to TRBD1 or TRBD2 (6 bases each). Between the trimmed V and J ends, which lost 4 bases and 5 bases, there was a span of 14 bases. Germline values: CDR1 LNHDA, CDR2 SQIVND (reference sequence). This CDR3 has 14 residues. For the CDR3, the DNA is TGTGCCAGTAGTACCCTGCCGGGGGCCGAGACCCAGTACTTC. It yields the protein CASSTLPGAETQYF. Variable domain in full (rest from reference TRBV19 and TRBJ2-5): DGGITQSPKYLFRKEGQNVTLSCEQNLNHDAMYWYRQDPGQGLRLIYYSQIVNDFQKGDIAEGYSVSREKKESFPLTVTSAQKNPTAFYLCASSTLPGAETQYFGPGTRLLVL.

The CDR3 DNA reads as TGTGCCTCCGGGCACAAAGGACAGGGGGTCAATCAGCCCCAGCATTTT. Translation: CASGHKGQGVNQPQHF. The chain uses TRBV30 and TRBJ1-5; TRBD1 aligns across 10 bases. V was pared by 7 bases and J by 3 bases, with 12 bases of the junction left unmatched. Germline V gene sequence: CDR1 GTSNPN, CDR2 SVGIG (reference sequence). This CDR3 spans 16 amino acids.

V gene TRBV19 combines with J gene TRBJ2-3; no reliable D call. The germline V and J ends were trimmed by 2 bases and 0 bases, with 15 bases remaining between them. Germline V gene sequence: CDR1 LNHDA, CDR2 SQIVND (reference sequence). There are 17 residues in the CDR3. The CDR3 bases are TGTGCCAGTAGTATAATTGGCTACAGAGCTAGCACAGATACGCAGTATTTT. This gives the protein CASSIIGYRASTDTQYF.

This chain links TRBV25-1 with TRBJ1-4; tentatively, D is TRBD1 (5 bases). This CDR3 spans 14 amino acids. Trimming cost V 7 bases and J 0 bases, with 9 bases left between them. The germline V gene has CDR1 MGHDK and CDR2 SYGVNS. As DNA, the CDR3 is TGTGCCAGCACGGGGGATACAACTAATGAAAAACTGTTTTTT. This sequence encodes CASTGDTTNEKLFF.

Concerning this clone: Distinct nucleotide sequences in the sample also encode this CDR3. The V gene is TRBV18, the J gene TRBJ1-2; D is perhaps TRBD1 (5 bases). This CDR3 contains 13 residues. Deletions cut 3 bases from V and 2 bases from J, with 7 bases between. The germline V gene has CDR1 KGHSH and CDR2 LQKENI. The chain's CDR3 is CASSPGLNYGYTF. CDR3 DNA: TGTGCCAGCTCACCGGGACTCAACTATGGCTACACCTTC.

This sequence joins TRBV5-6 and TRBJ1-2, with D unresolved. V was shortened by 5 bases and J by 4 bases, with 9 bases between the two germline ends. The germline CDR1 and CDR2 sequences are SGHDT and YYEEEE. The CDR3 spans 12 residues. The chain's CDR3 is CASREASYGYTF. For the CDR3, the DNA is TGTGCCAGCAGGGAGGCCAGCTATGGCTACACCTTC.

The V gene is TRBV11-2, the J gene TRBJ2-1; D gene ambiguous. Per the germline V gene, CDR1 is SGHAT and CDR2 is FQNNGV. The CDR3 has 15 amino acids. The V and J ends lost 4 bases and 8 bases respectively, with 18 bases between them. CDR3 sequence reads: CASSSVMGPVYEQFF. Here the CDR3 DNA reads TGTGCCAGCAGCTCCGTGATGGGTCCTGTGTATGAGCAGTTCTTC.

The chain recombines TRBV5-6 with TRBJ2-2; TRBD2 matches at 15 bases. Germline CDR1 SGHDT, CDR2 YYEEEE. The CDR3 contains 18 residues. V shed 4 bases and J 7 bases; nucleotides not matched to a gene: 11. This CDR3 reads CASSHGLAGGPVVGELFF. In nucleotides, the CDR3 is TGTGCCAGCAGCCACGGACTAGCGGGAGGGCCCGTCGTCGGGGAGCTGTTTTTT.

The chain combines TRBV28 with TRBJ2-1, with TRBD2 matching 11 bases. V dropped 5 bases and J dropped 6; count of bases not matched to a gene: 6. Germline assignment: CDR1 MDHEN and CDR2 SYDVKM. CDR3 length equals 15 residues. This chain's CDR3 is CASSPGTSGRNEQFF. The CDR3 DNA reads as TGTGCCAGCAGTCCCGGGACTAGCGGACGCAATGAGCAGTTCTTC.

A note on this clone: The sample contains more than one DNA sequence encoding this CDR3. The DNA of the CDR3 is TGTGCCAGCTCCCTAGGCAGCAATCAGCCCCAGCATTTT. Translation gives CASSLGSNQPQHF. V and J are TRBV2 and TRBJ1-5; D is unclear. V was shortened by 8 bases and J by 1 base, with 9 bases between the two germline ends. Germline lookup yields CDR1 SNHLY and CDR2 FYNNEI. The CDR3 runs 13 residues.

This chain joins TRBV7-3 and TRBJ2-5; 9 bases are a match to TRBD2. V lost 4 bases to trimming and J lost 2 bases; unmatched junction nucleotides: 14. CDR3 size: 18 residues. Germline V gene data show CDR1 as SGHTA and CDR2 as FQGTGA. As DNA, the CDR3 is TGTGCCAGCAGCTCCCACGAGACTAGCGGAGAGAGACAAGAGACCCAGTACTTC. It is translated as CASSSHETSGERQETQYF.

This chain joins TRBV7-2 and TRBJ2-1, with D possibly TRBD1 on 6 matching bases. Germline CDR1 reads SGHTA; CDR2 reads FQGNSA. The CDR3 has 17 amino acids. V lost 5 bases, J lost 2 bases, and 19 bases lay in between. CDR3 residues: CASSRQGKGFAYNEQFF. The CDR3 DNA reads as TGTGCCAGCAGCCGTCAGGGGAAGGGGTTTGCCTACAATGAGCAGTTCTTC.

For this clone: The sample has other DNA sequences that encode this CDR3 too. The J gene is TRBJ2-3, the V gene TRBV5-4, with no clear D. V shed 1 base and J shed 1 base, with 4 bases lying between them. Germline-derived CDR1 and CDR2 are SGHNT and YYREEE (reference sequence). CDR3 length: 13 amino acids. Here the CDR3 reads CASSLKGTDTQYF. In nucleotides, the CDR3 is TGTGCCAGCAGCTTGAAGGGCACAGATACGCAGTATTTT.

This clone was seen just once. This chain uses TRBV28 with TRBJ2-7; no clear D gene. The CDR3 runs 14 residues. V lost 5 bases and J 6 bases, leaving 17 bases between the germline ends. Germline loops: CDR1 MDHEN, CDR2 SYDVKM. The DNA for the CDR3 is TGTGCCAGCAGTACCATCGGGCAGTGGGTCGAGCAGTACTTC. It is translated as CASSTIGQWVEQYF.

This rearrangement joins TRBV27 to TRBJ2-1; no clear D. The CDR3 has 14 residues. V was clipped by 5 bases and J by 2 bases, with 10 bases between them. Germline-derived CDR1 and CDR2 are MNHEY and SMNVEV (reference sequence). The CDR3 spells CASSIRSTYNEQFF. CDR3 DNA sequence: TGTGCCAGCAGTATCAGGAGTACCTACAATGAGCAGTTCTTC.

The J gene is TRBJ1-2, the V gene TRBV30; 9 bases align to TRBD1. Looked up from germline, CDR1 is GTSNPN and CDR2 is SVGIG (reference sequence). The length of the CDR3 is 13 residues. The trim removed 5 bases at V and 4 bases at J, leaving 5 bases unmatched. This chain's CDR3 is CAWRQGGAYGYTF. CDR3 DNA: TGTGCCTGGCGACAGGGGGGTGCCTATGGCTACACCTTC.

The V call is TRBV6-6, the J call TRBJ2-3, with a tentative D call TRBD1 (6 bases). The V end was cut by 7 bases, the J end by 0 bases, with 8 bases between. CDR3 length: 13 residues. CDR1 and CDR2 from the germline V gene are MNHNY and SVGAGI (reference sequence). The CDR3 loop is CASKGHSTDTQYF. As DNA, the CDR3 is TGTGCCAGCAAGGGACATAGCACAGATACGCAGTATTTT.

V is TRBV2 and J is TRBJ2-2; D might be TRBD2 (7 bases). This CDR3 has 14 amino acids. V shed 2 bases and J shed 6 bases, with 10 bases lying between them. Germline V CDR1 and CDR2: SNHLY, FYNNEI. The CDR3 DNA is TGTGCCAGCAGTGAACGGGGGGCTCCCGGGGAGCTGTTTTTT. It encodes CASSERGAPGELFF.

The DNA for the CDR3 is TGTGCCAGCAGTGAAGCGCTTGGGTGGCGGGACGGGGAGACCCAGTACTTC. Translation gives CASSEALGWRDGETQYF. The rearrangement joins TRBV2 to TRBJ2-5; possibly TRBD2 for D (6 bases). Deletions cut 0 bases from V and 5 bases from J, with 19 bases between. This CDR3 has 17 amino acids. CDR1 and CDR2 (germline): SNHLY, FYNNEI.

J is TRBJ1-4 and V is TRBV5-1; TRBD1 agrees at 8 bases. The V gene's germline CDR1 is SGHRS and CDR2 YFSETQ. The CDR3 is made up of 15 amino acids. V gave up 4 bases and J gave up 7 bases; unmatched junction bases: 9. The CDR3 DNA is TGCGCCAGCAGCCCATTGACAGGGGTCCTTGAAAAACTGTTTTTT. The encoded protein is CASSPLTGVLEKLFF.

This clone was detected a few times. The genes are TRBV27 and TRBJ1-5; D is unclear. Looked up from germline, CDR1 is MNHEY and CDR2 is SMNVEV (reference sequence). The ends were cut back, 6 bases at V and 9 bases at J, with 12 bases in the middle. CDR3 length: 12 residues. For the CDR3, the DNA is TGTGCCAGCAGCTTCTTGACGGCGCCCCAGCATTTT. Its protein is CASSFLTAPQHF.

The V and J genes are TRBV2 and TRBJ2-3; 13 nucleotides line up with TRBD2. Trimming cost V 6 bases and J 3 bases; bases outside gene matches: 15. This CDR3 is built from 19 residues. Germline CDR1 reads SNHLY; CDR2 reads FYNNEI. CDR3 nucleotides: TGTGCCAGCAGGAGGGCGTACCTTACTAGCGGGAGGGCGACAGATACGCAGTATTTT. The encoded protein is CASRRAYLTSGRATDTQYF.